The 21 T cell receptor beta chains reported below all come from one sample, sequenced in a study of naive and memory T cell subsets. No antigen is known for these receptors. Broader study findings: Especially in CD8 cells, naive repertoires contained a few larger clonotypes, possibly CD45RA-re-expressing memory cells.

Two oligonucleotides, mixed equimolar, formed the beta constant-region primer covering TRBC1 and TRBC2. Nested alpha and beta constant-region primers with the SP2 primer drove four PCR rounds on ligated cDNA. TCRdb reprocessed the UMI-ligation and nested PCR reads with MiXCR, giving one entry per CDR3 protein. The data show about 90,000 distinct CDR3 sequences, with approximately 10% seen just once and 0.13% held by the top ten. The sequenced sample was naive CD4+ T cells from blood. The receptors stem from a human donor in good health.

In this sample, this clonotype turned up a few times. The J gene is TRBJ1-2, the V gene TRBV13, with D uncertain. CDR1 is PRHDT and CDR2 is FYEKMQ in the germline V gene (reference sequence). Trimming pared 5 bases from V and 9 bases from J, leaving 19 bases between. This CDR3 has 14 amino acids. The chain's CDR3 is CASSPRSGEKSYTF. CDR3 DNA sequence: TGTGCCAGCAGCCCCCGTTCTGGGGAGAAGAGCTACACCTTC.

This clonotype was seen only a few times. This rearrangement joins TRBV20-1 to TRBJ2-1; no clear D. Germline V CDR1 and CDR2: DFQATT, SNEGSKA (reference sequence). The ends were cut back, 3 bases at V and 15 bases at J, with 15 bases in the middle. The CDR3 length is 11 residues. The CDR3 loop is CSASEPLSRFF. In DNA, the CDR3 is TGCAGTGCTAGTGAGCCGCTGTCACGGTTCTTC.

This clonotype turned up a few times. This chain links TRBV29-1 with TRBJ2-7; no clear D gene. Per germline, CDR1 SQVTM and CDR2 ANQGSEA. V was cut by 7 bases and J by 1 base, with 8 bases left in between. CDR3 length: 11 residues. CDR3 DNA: TGCAGCGGGAAGAATTCCTACGAGCAGTACTTC. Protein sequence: CSGKNSYEQYF.

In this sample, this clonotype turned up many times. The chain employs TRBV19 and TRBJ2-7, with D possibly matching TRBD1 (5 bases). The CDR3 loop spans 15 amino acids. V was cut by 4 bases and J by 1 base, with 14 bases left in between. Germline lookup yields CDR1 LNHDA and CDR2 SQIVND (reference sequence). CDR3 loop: CASSTLTASSYEQYF. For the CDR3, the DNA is TGTGCCAGTAGTACCTTGACAGCCAGTTCCTACGAGCAGTACTTC. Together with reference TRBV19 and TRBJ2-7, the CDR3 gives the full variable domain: DGGITQSPKYLFRKEGQNVTLSCEQNLNHDAMYWYRQDPGQGLRLIYYSQIVNDFQKGDIAEGYSVSREKKESFPLTVTSAQKNPTAFYLCASSTLTASSYEQYFGPGTRLTVT.

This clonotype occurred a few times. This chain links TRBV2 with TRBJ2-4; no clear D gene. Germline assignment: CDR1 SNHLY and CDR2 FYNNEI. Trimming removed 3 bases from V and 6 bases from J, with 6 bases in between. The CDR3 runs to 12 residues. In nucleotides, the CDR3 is TGTGCCAGCAGTGAGTCGGGAAACATTCAGTACTTC. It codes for CASSESGNIQYF.

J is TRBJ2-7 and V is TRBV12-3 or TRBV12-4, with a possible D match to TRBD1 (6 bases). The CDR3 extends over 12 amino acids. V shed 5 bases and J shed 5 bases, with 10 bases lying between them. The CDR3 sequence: CASSRGIHEQYF. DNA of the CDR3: TGTGCCAGCAGTAGGGGGATCCACGAGCAGTACTTC.

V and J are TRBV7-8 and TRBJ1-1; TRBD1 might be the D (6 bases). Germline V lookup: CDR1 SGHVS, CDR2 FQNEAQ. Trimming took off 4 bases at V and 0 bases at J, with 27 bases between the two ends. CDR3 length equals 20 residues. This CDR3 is CASSSPWGRQEGSLNTEAFF. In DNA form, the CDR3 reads TGTGCCAGCAGCTCCCCTTGGGGCCGACAGGAGGGATCGCTGAACACTGAAGCTTTCTTT.

The CDR3 sequence is CAISYRVGGTDTQYF. CDR3 nucleotide sequence: TGTGCCATCTCGTACAGGGTGGGGGGCACAGATACGCAGTATTTT. The chain couples TRBV10-3 to TRBJ2-3, with a tentative D call TRBD1 (6 bases). V shed 8 bases and J shed 1 base, with 16 bases lying between them. The germline gives CDR1 ENHRY, CDR2 SYGVKD. CDR3 length: 15 amino acids.

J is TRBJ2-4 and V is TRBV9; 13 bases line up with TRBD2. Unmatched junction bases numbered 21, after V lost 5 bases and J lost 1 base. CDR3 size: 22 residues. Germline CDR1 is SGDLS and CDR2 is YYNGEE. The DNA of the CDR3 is TGTGCCAGCAGGACAGGGAGACTAGCGGGAGGTAGCAATTCCGATGCCAAAAACATTCAGTACTTC. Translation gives CASRTGRLAGGSNSDAKNIQYF.

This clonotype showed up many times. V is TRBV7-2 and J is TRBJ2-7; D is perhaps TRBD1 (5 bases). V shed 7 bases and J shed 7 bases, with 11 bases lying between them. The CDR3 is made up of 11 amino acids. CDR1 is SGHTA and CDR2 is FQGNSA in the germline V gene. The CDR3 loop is CASIGVGEQYF. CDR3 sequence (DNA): TGTGCCAGCATAGGGGTGGGGGAGCAGTACTTC.

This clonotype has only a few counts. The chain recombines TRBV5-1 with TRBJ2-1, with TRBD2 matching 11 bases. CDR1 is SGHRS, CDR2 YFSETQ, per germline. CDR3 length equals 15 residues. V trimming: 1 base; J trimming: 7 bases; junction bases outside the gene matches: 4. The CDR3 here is CASSLTASGGNEQFF. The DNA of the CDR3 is TGCGCCAGCAGCTTGACGGCTAGCGGGGGGAATGAGCAGTTCTTC.

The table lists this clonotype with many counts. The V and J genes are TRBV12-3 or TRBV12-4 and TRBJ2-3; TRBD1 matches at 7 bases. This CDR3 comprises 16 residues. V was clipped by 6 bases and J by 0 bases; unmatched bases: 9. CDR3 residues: CASSPLGQTSTDTQYF. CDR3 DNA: TGTGCCAGCAGCCCATTGGGACAGACGAGCACAGATACGCAGTATTTT.

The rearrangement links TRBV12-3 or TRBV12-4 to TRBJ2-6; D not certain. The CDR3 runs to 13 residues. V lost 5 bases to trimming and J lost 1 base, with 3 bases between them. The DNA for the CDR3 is TGTGCCAGCAGTCGATCTGGGGCCAACGTCCTGACTTTC. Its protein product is CASSRSGANVLTF.

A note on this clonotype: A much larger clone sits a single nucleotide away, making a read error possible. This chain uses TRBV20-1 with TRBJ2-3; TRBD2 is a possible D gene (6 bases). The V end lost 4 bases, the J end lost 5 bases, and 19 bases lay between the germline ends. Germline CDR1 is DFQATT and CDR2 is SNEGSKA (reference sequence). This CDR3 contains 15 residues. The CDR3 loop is CSANQGLSCLDTQYF. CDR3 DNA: TGCAGTGCTAACCAGGGACTCTCCTGTCTAGATACGCAGTATTTT.

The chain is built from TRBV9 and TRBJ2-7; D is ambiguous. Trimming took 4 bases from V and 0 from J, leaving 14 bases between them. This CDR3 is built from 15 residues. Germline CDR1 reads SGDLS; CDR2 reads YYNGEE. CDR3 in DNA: TGTGCCAGCAGCCCCGGACCGACGAGCTCCTACGAGCAGTACTTC. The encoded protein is CASSPGPTSSYEQYF.

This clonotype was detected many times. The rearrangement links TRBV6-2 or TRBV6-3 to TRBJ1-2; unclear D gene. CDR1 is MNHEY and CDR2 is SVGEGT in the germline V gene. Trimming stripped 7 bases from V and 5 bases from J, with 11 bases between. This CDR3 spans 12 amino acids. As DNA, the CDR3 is TGTGCCAGCACCAACGGACGGTATGGCTACACCTTC. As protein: CASTNGRYGYTF.

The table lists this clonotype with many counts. The CDR3 bases are TGTGCCAGCTCACCTGTCTGGGACTCGCCCGGCACAGATACGCAGTATTTT. Encoded protein: CASSPVWDSPGTDTQYF. V and J are TRBV18 and TRBJ2-3; TRBD2 is a possible D gene (6 bases). V lost 3 bases and J lost 1, with 17 bases in between. The CDR3 contains 17 residues. Germline loops: CDR1 KGHSH, CDR2 LQKENI.

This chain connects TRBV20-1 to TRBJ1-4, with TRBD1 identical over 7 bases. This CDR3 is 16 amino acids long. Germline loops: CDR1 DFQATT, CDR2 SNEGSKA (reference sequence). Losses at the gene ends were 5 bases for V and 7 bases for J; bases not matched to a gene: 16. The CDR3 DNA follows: TGCAGTGCTGGGGGACGACAGGGAAGACGGGGTGAAAAACTGTTTTTT. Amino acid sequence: CSAGGRQGRRGEKLFF.

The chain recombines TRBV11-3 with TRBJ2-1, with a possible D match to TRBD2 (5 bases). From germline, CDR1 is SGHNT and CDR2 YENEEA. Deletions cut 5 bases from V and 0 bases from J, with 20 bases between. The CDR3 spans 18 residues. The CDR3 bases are TGTGCCAGCAGCCCCCGAGGGTCGAGCGTCGGCTCCTACAATGAGCAGTTCTTC. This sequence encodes CASSPRGSSVGSYNEQFF.

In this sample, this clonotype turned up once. The CDR3 reads CAWSVQWASTEAFF. DNA of the CDR3: TGTGCCTGGAGTGTACAGTGGGCGAGCACTGAAGCTTTCTTT. This chain links TRBV30 with TRBJ1-1; D ambiguous. Germline CDR1 is GTSNPN and CDR2 is SVGIG (reference sequence). The V end was cut by 0 bases, the J end by 4 bases, with 12 bases between. CDR3 size: 14 residues.

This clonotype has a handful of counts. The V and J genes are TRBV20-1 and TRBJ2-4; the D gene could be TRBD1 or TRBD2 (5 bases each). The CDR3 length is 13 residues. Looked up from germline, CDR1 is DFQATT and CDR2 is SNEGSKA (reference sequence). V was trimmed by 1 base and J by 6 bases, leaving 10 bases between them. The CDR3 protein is CSARAEGTNIQYF. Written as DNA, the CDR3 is TGCAGTGCTAGAGCCGAAGGGACAAACATTCAGTACTTC.